Below, 12 T cell receptor beta chains from the same sample are listed, as sequenced in a study of shared clonotypes between healthy human individuals. Naive CD8 isolation took CD45RO-negative cells positively selected for CCR7 and excluded terminally differentiated effector memory CD45RA+ cells. TCRdb's copy holds only in-frame clones and misses some; the assay was immunoSEQ multiplex PCR. The data show about 2.1 million clones, 85% to 95% seen once. Sequencing was carried out using naive CD8+ T cells from PBMCs. These receptors came from a young man in good health. Some clones in this sample may be carry-over from other donors' samples.

V is TRBV28 and J is TRBJ1-2, with 7 bases matching TRBD1. CDR1 is MDHEN, CDR2 SYDVKM, per germline. The CDR3 length is 16 residues. The trim removed 2 bases at V and 4 bases at J, leaving 10 bases unmatched. The CDR3 spells CASSLNTVDRVYGYTF. The CDR3, as DNA: TGTGCCAGCAGTTTAAATACCGTCGACAGGGTCTATGGCTACACCTTC.

The chain recombines TRBV9 with TRBJ2-1, with D unresolved. The CDR3 length is 14 residues. Trimming stripped 4 bases from V and 10 bases from J, with 18 bases between. From germline, CDR1 is SGDLS and CDR2 YYNGEE. The chain's CDR3 is CASSPSGRAEEQFF. For the CDR3, the DNA is TGTGCCAGCAGCCCATCCGGACGGGCTGAGGAGCAGTTCTTC.

Only a few counts were recorded for this clone. This rearrangement joins TRBV27 to TRBJ2-1; D is unresolved. The ends were cut back, 6 bases at V and 8 bases at J, with 8 bases in the middle. CDR1 is MNHEY, CDR2 SMNVEV, per germline (reference sequence). The CDR3 sequence is 11 residues long. This chain's CDR3 is CASSAFHEQFF. DNA for the CDR3: TGTGCCAGCAGCGCTTTCCATGAGCAGTTCTTC.

The J gene is TRBJ2-6, the V gene TRBV28, with D maybe TRBD1 (6 bases). Trimming removed 6 bases from V and 3 bases from J, with 15 bases in between. In germline, CDR1 is MDHEN, CDR2 SYDVKM. CDR3 length equals 16 residues. CDR3 protein: CASRSHREYGANVLTF. Written as DNA, the CDR3 is TGTGCCAGCAGGTCCCACAGGGAATATGGGGCCAACGTCCTGACTTTC.

Comment on this clone: Because the CDR3's place on the DNA is in doubt, the DNA is left out and the CDR3 is given as listed by TCRdb. V usage is TRBV6-6 and J usage is TRBJ2-5; TRBD2 is the table's D call and was not checked against the DNA. The CDR3 comprises 14 residues, both ends counted. CDR1 and CDR2 (germline): MNHNY, SVGAGI (reference sequence). The CDR3 here is CASSSSVSQETQYF.

The V gene is TRBV28, the J gene TRBJ2-2; D is uncertain. The V end lost 3 bases, the J end lost 5 bases, and 13 bases lay between the germline ends. The CDR3 sequence is 15 residues long. CDR1 MDHEN and CDR2 SYDVKM come from the germline V gene. CDR3 DNA sequence: TGTGCCAGCAGTTTTTGGGCAGGAGAGACCGGGGAGCTGTTTTTT. Protein: CASSFWAGETGELFF.

The rearrangement joins TRBV11-2 to TRBJ1-1; possible D gene TRBD1, 5 bases. The CDR3 covers 15 residues. V lost 4 bases and J 0 bases, leaving 12 bases between the germline ends. CDR1 is SGHAT, CDR2 FQNNGV, per germline. Here the CDR3 DNA reads TGTGCCAGCAGCTCGATCCCGGACATGAACACTGAAGCTTTCTTT. The encoded protein is CASSSIPDMNTEAFF.

Comment on this clone: Other DNA sequences of this sample code for an identical CDR3. This chain joins TRBV9 and TRBJ2-1, with 11 bases fitting TRBD2. From germline, CDR1 is SGDLS and CDR2 YYNGEE. This CDR3 spans 14 amino acids. V dropped 2 bases and J dropped 7; count of bases not matched to a gene: 2. CDR3 protein: CASSVASGGNEQFF. As DNA, the CDR3 is TGTGCCAGCAGCGTGGCTAGCGGGGGGAATGAGCAGTTCTTC.

This clone was picked up one time. The chain couples TRBV29-1 to TRBJ1-2; TRBD1 matches 7 bases. Germline CDR1 SQVTM, CDR2 ANQGSEA. J gave up 0 bases and V 6 bases, and 4 bases lay outside the gene matches. This CDR3 comprises 13 residues. The CDR3 sequence: CSVMTGTNYGYTF. The CDR3 DNA follows: TGCAGCGTCATGACAGGGACTAACTATGGCTACACCTTC.

The chain's CDR3 is CASSVSRDRVSNYGYTF. The CDR3 DNA follows: TGTGCCAGCAGCGTGAGCAGGGATAGGGTCTCTAACTATGGCTACACCTTC. V usage is TRBV9 and J usage is TRBJ1-2; D is perhaps TRBD1 (5 bases). This CDR3 spans 17 amino acids. Trimming removed 2 bases at V and 0 bases at J, with 17 bases between. The germline V gene has CDR1 SGDLS and CDR2 YYNGEE.

The chain couples TRBV28 to TRBJ2-7, with D unclear. CDR1 and CDR2 (germline): MDHEN, SYDVKM. V lost 2 bases, J lost 7 bases, and 9 bases lay in between. This CDR3 spans 12 amino acids. CDR3 DNA sequence: TGTGCCAGCAGTTTACCAGGTCGTGAGCAGTACTTC. Amino acid sequence: CASSLPGREQYF.

The chain combines TRBV27 with TRBJ2-7; D call uncertain. The CDR3 runs 13 residues. Deletions cut 1 base from V and 5 bases from J, with 9 bases between. Germline V gene data show CDR1 as MNHEY and CDR2 as SMNVEV (reference sequence). The CDR3, as DNA: TGTGCCAGCAGTTTATTTCCGCAGGACGAGCAGTACTTC. This gives the protein CASSLFPQDEQYF.